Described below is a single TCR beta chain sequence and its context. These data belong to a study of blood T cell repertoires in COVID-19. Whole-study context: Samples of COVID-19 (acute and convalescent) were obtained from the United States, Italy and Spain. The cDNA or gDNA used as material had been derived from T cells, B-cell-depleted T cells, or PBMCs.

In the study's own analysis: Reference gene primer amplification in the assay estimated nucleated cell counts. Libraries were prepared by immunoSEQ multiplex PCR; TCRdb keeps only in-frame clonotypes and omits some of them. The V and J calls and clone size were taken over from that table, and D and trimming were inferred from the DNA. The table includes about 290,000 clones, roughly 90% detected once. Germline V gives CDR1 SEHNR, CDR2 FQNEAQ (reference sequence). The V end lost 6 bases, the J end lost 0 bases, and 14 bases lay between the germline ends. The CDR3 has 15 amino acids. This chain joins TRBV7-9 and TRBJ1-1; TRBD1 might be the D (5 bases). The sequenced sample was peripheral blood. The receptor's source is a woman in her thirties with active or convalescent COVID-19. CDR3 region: CASSHYRTLNTEAFF. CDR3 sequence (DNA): TGTGCCAGCAGTCACTACAGGACCTTGAACACTGAAGCTTTCTTT.